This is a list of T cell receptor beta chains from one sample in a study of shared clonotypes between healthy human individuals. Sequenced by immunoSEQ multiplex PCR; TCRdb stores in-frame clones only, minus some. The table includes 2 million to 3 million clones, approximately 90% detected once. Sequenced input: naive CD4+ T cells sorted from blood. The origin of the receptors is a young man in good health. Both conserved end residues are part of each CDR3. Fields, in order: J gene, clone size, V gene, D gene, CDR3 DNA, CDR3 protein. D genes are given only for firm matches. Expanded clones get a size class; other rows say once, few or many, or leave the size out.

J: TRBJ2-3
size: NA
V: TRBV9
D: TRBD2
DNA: TGTGCCAGCAGCGTAGGTGGTAGCGGGGGGACAGATACGCAGTATTTT
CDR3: CASSVGGSGGTDTQYF

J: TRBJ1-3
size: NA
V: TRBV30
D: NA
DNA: TGTGCCTGGAGTCCACCAGCTTCCCCCATATATTTT
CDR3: CAWSPPASPIYF

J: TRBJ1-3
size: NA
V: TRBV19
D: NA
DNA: TGTGCCAGTCGTCGGGGGAGCTCTGGAAACACCATATATTTT
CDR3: CASRRGSSGNTIYF

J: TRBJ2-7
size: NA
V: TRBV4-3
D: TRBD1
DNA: TGCGCCAGCAGCCAAGAAAGGACAGGCTACTCCTACGAGCAGTACTTC
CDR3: CASSQERTGYSYEQYF

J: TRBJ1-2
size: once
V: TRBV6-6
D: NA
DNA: TGTGCCAGCAGTGGAGGGGGGATCATCTATGGCTACACCTTC
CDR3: CASSGGGIIYGYTF

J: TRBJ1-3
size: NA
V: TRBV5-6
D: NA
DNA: TGTGCCAGCAGCTACTCTGGAAACACCATATATTTT
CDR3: CASSYSGNTIYF

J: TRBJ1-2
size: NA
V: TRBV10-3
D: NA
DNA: TGTGCCATCAGTGACCCGGGAGCCTACACCTTC
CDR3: CAISDPGAYTF

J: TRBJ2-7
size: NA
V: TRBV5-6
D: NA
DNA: TGTGCCAGCTCAACTTTCTCGGGGCCTTCCTACGAGCAGTACTTC
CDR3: CASSTFSGPSYEQYF

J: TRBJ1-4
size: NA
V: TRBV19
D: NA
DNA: TGTGCCAGTAAGGAACGGGGACGTAATGAAAAACTGTTTTTT
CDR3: CASKERGRNEKLFF

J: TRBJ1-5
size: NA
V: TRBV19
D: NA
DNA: TGTGCCAGTAGTATACCCCAAGGAGGAGGGCGTAGCAATCAGCCCCAGCATTTT
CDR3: CASSIPQGGGRSNQPQHF

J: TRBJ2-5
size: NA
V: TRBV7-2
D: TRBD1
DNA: TGTGCCAGCAGCCCGAGACAGGGGGCGGAGGTCGCCCAGTACTTC
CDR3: CASSPRQGAEVAQYF

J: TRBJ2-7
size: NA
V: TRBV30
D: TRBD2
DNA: TGTGCCTGGACCCCCTTTTCTAGCGGTACCTACGAGCAGTACTTC
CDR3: CAWTPFSSGTYEQYF

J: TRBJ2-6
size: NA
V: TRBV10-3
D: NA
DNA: TGTGCCATCAGTGAGTCCACTACTGGGGCCAACGTCCTGACTTTC
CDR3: CAISESTTGANVLTF

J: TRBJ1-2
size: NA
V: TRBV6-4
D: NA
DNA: TGTGCCAGCAGAGCCCCAGGGCAGCAATCCGGCTACACCTTC
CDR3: CASRAPGQQSGYTF

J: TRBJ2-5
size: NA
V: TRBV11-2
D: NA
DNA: TGTGCCAGCAGCTTAGCGGGGGCCAAGACGGGAGAGACCCAGTACTTC
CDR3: CASSLAGAKTGETQYF

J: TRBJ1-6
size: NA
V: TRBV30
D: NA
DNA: TGTGCCTGGAGTCCCAAGACAGGTTTGCTTTCACCCCTCCACTTT
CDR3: CAWSPKTGLLSPLHF

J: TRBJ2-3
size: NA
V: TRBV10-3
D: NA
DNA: TGTGCCATCAGTGAGTCGAGGGCAGATACGCAGTATTTT
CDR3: CAISESRADTQYF

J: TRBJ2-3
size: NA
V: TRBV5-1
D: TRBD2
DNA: TGCGCCAGCAGTTCGACTAGCGGGGGTATAGATACGCAGTATTTT
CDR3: CASSSTSGGIDTQYF

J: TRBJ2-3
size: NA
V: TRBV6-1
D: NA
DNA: TGTGCCAGCAGTGATTCTCGACATGGCACAGATACGCAGTATTTT
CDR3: CASSDSRHGTDTQYF

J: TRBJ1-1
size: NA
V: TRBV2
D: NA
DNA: TGTGCCAGCAGTGTGTGGGGGAGTCCCACTGAAGCTTTCTTT
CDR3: CASSVWGSPTEAFF

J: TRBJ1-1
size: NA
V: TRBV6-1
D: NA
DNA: TGTGCCAGCAGTGACCGGCGGGGGGTTGAAGCTTTCTTT
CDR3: CASSDRRGVEAFF

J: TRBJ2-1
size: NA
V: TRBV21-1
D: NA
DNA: TGTGCCAGCAGCACCCGGGACAGGGAGTATGAGCAGTTCTTC
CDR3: CASSTRDREYEQFF